What follows is one TCR beta chain and its context. TCRdb's table, derived via immunoSEQ multiplex PCR, lists solely in-frame clones and lacks some. The sample lists more than 200,000 clones, 80% to 90% occurring once. V lost 4 bases, J lost 4 bases, and 11 bases stayed unmatched. The CDR3 covers 16 residues. Germline CDR1 reads SGDLS; CDR2 reads YYNGEE. The sample originates from a study of blood T cell repertoires in COVID-19. Study in general: COVID-19 samples, acute and convalescent, were from the United States, Italy and Spain.

The sequence came from a man between 60 and 75 years old with acute or convalescent COVID-19. The sequenced sample consisted of peripheral blood. The chain joins TRBV9 to TRBJ1-1, with TRBD1 matching 9 bases. The CDR3: CASSPRTGAHFTEAFF. In DNA, the CDR3 is TGTGCCAGCAGCCCGCGGACAGGGGCCCATTTCACTGAAGCTTTCTTT.